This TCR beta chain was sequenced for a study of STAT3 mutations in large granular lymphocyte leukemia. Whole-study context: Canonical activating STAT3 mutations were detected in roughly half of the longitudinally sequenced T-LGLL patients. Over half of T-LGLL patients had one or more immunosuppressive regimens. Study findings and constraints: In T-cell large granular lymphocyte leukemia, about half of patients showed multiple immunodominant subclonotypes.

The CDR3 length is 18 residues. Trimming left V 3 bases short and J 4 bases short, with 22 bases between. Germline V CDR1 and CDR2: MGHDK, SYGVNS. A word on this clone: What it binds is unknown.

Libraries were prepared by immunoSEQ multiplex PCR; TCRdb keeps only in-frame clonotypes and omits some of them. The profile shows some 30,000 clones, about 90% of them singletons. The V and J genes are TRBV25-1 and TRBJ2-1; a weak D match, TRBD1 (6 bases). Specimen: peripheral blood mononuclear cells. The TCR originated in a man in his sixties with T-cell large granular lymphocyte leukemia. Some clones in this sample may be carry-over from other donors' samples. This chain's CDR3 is CASSETGHGIYLYNEQFF. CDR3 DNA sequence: TGTGCCAGCAGTGAGACGGGACACGGAATTTACTTGTACAATGAGCAGTTCTTC.